What follows are 2 T cell receptor beta chains derived from one specimen sequenced in a study of beta chain features in type 1 diabetes. Study results and caveats: Shortening of TCRB CDR3s, moderate but significant, appeared in all four CD4+ subsets of Type 1 diabetes patients.

Of the isolated RNA, all was reverse transcribed, and so the sequenced material was expressed TCRB transcripts. Generated by immunoSEQ multiplex PCR, the TCRdb table keeps only in-frame clones and is missing some. The sample lists roughly 730,000 clones, around 15% occurring once. What these receptors recognize is not known. The source material was naive CD4+ T cells from blood. The receptors shown here come from a man in his late teens or twenties with type 1 diabetes.

The gene calls are TRBV19 and TRBJ2-7, with TRBD1 identical over 9 bases. The V gene's germline CDR1 is LNHDA and CDR2 SQIVND (reference sequence). The junction had 0 bases not matched to a gene; V was cut back by 4 bases and J by 2 bases. There are 13 residues in the CDR3. CDR3 loop: CASSRDRAYEQYF. The DNA of the CDR3 is TGTGCCAGTAGTAGGGACAGGGCCTACGAGCAGTACTTC.

This clone was seen more than once but under ten times. The V call is TRBV19, the J call TRBJ1-2, with D unresolved. The V gene's germline CDR1 is LNHDA and CDR2 SQIVND (reference sequence). This CDR3 has 16 amino acids. V was trimmed by 6 bases and J by 0 bases, leaving 17 bases between them. The CDR3 protein is CASSKSAGPPNYGYTF. The CDR3, as DNA: TGTGCCAGTAGCAAGTCGGCGGGCCCACCTAACTATGGCTACACCTTC.